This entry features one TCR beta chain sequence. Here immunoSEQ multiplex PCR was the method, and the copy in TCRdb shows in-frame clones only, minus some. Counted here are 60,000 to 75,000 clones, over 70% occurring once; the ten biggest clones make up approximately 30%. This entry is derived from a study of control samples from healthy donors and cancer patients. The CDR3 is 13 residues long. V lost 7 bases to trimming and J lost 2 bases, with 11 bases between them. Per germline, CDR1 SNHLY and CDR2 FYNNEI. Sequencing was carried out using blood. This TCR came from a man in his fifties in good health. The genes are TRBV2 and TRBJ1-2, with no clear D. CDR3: CASNRGQNYGYTF. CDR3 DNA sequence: TGTGCCAGCAACCGAGGGCAGAACTATGGCTACACCTTC.